This entry concerns a single TCR beta chain. This CDR3 spans 13 amino acids. V lost 7 bases and J lost 1, with 10 bases in between. In germline, CDR1 is LNHDA, CDR2 SQIVND (reference sequence). Some clones are missing from TCRdb's copy, which holds only in-frame ones; the method was immunoSEQ multiplex PCR. The sample carries approximately 270,000 clones, 86% recorded once. The data belong to a study of blood T cell repertoires in COVID-19. Across the whole study: T cells, B-cell-depleted T cells, or PBMCs supplied cDNA or gDNA.

The sequencing sample was made of peripheral blood. This TCR came from a man aged 40-49 years with active or convalescent COVID-19. V usage is TRBV19 and J usage is TRBJ1-1; D is ambiguous. The CDR3 loop reads CASKAVPNTEAFF. The CDR3 DNA sequence: TGTGCCAGTAAGGCGGTTCCGAACACTGAAGCTTTCTTT.